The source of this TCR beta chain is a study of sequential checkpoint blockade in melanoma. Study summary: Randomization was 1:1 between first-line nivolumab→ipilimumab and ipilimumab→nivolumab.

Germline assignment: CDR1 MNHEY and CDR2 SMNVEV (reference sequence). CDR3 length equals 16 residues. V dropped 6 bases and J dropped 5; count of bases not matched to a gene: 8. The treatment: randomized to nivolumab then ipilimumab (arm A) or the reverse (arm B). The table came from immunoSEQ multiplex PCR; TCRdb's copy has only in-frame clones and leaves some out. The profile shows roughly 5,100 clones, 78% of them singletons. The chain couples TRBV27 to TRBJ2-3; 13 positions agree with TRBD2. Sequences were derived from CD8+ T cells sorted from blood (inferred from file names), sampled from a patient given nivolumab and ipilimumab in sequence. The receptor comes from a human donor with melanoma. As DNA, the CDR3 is TGTGCCAGCAGGATTACGACTAGCGGGGGGCGAGATACGCAGTATTTT. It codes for CASRITTSGGRDTQYF.